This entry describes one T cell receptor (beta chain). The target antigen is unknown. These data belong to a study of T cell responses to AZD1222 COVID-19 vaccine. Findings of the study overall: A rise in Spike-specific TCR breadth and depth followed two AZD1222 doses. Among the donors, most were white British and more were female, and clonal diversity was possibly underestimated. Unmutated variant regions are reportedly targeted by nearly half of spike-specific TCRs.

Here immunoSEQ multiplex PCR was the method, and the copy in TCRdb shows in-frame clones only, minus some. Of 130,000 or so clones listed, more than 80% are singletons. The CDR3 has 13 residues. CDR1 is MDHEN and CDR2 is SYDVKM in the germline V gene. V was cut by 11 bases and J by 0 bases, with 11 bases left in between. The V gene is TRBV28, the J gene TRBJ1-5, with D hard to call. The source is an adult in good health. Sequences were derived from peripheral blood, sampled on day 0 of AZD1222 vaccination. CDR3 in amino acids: CASTGVSNQPQHF. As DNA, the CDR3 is TGTGCCTCAACCGGAGTTAGCAATCAGCCCCAGCATTTT.